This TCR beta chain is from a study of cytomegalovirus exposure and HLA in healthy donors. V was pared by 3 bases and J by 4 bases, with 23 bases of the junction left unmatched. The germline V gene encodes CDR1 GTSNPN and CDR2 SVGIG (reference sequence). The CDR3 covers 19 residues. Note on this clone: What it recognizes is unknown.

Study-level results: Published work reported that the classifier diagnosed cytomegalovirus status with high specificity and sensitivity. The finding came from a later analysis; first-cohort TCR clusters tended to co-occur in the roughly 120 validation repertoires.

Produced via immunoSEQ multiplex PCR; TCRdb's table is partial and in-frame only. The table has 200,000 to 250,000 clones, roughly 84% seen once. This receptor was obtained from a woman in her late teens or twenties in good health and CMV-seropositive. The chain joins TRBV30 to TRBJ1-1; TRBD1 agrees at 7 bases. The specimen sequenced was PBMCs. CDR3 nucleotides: TGTGCCTGGAGACCAACCCCAGAGGGGGCGAGTTTATTGGGCACTGAAGCTTTCTTT. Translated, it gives CAWRPTPEGASLLGTEAFF.